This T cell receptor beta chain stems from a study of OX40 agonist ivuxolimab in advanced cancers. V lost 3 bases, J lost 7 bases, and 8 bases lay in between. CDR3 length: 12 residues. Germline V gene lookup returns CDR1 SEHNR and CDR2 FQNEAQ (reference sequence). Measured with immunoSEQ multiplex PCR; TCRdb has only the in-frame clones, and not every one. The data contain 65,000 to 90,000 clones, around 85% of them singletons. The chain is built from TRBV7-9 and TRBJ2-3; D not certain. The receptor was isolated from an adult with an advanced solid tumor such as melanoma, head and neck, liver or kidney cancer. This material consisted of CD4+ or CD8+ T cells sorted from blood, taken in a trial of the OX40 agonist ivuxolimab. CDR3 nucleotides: TGTGCCAGCAGCTTTGTACTAAATACGCAGTATTTT. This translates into CASSFVLNTQYF.